This T cell receptor (beta chain) came from a study of cytomegalovirus exposure and HLA in healthy donors. Study-level results: Most CMV-associated TCR beta chains appeared HLA-restricted in a later analysis. A prior analysis recorded that most TCR beta V segments were productive about 87% or about 30% of the time. CMV serostatus alone was available as immune exposure information.

With 60 Vbeta and 13 Jbeta primers, the PCR was carried out. Under the authors' procedure: Unique TCR beta chains numbered 80 million to 95 million in a later analysis, with 10 million to 14 million shared. Sequenced by immunoSEQ multiplex PCR; TCRdb stores in-frame clones only, minus some. The D gene and trimming were derived from the DNA, and the V and J assignments and clone size from that table. The sample records roughly 100,000 clones, approximately 83% being singletons. This CDR3 has 12 amino acids. V gave up 0 bases and J gave up 5 bases, with 4 bases separating them. Per germline, CDR1 SGDLS and CDR2 YYNGEE. Remarks on this clone: No antigen is known for it.

The sequencing input was PBMCs. This clonotype originated in a female donor in good health and CMV-seropositive. The V gene is TRBV9, the J gene TRBJ2-3; D gene ambiguous. CDR3 DNA: TGTGCCAGCAGCGTAGCGGGAGATACGCAGTATTTT. This translates into CASSVAGDTQYF.